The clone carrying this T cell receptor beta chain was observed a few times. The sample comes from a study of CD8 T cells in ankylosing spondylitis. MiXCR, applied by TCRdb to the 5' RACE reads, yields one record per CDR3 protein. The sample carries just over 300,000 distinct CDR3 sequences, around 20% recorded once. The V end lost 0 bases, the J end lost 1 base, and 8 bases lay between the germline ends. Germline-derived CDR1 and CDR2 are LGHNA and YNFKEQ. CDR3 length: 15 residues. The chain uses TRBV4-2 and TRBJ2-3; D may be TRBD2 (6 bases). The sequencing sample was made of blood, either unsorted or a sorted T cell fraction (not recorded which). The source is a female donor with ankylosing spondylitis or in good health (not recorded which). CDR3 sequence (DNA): TGTGCCAGCAGCCAAGATCCGGGGGGCACAGATACGCAGTATTTT. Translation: CASSQDPGGTDTQYF.